The 28 T cell receptor beta chains below come from one sample, sequenced in a study of control samples from healthy donors and cancer patients. Repertoires were generated with immunoSEQ multiplex PCR, while TCRdb's copy carries only in-frame clones and drops some. The sample shows 120,000 or so clones, roughly 87% of them seen only once. What was sequenced was blood. These receptors were obtained from a man aged 18 to 29 in good health.

A note on this clone: This specimen includes other DNA sequences encoding the same CDR3. The chain has TRBV7-9 and TRBJ1-3; maybe TRBD1 (5 bases). The germline V gene encodes CDR1 SEHNR and CDR2 FQNEAQ (reference sequence). The CDR3 consists of 14 residues. Trimming stripped 6 bases from V and 0 bases from J, with 9 bases between. The CDR3 coding sequence is TGTGCCAGCAGTAAGACAGACTCTGGAAACACCATATATTTT. This codes for CASSKTDSGNTIYF.

This clone appeared a single time. This chain uses TRBV28 with TRBJ2-7; TRBD1 might be the D (6 bases). V lost 4 bases, J lost 0 bases, and 22 bases lay in between. CDR3 length: 18 residues. Per germline, CDR1 MDHEN and CDR2 SYDVKM. The CDR3 DNA follows: TGTGCCAGCAGTTCCCCCACGTTTTACAGGGCGAGCTCCTACGAGCAGTACTTC. This encodes CASSSPTFYRASSYEQYF.

This clone occurred once. The chain joins TRBV12-3 or TRBV12-4 to TRBJ2-3, with 7 bases fitting TRBD1. The CDR3 is made up of 12 amino acids. Trimming at V came to 10 bases and at J to 3 bases, leaving 4 bases not matched to a gene. This CDR3 is CATQGTTDTQYF. The CDR3 region has the DNA TGTGCCACACAGGGGACGACAGATACGCAGTATTTT.

This clone has only one observation. The V and J genes are TRBV25-1 and TRBJ2-7; D gene ambiguous. Trimming left V 4 bases short and J 4 bases short, with 5 bases between. CDR3 size: 11 residues. Germline CDR1 MGHDK, CDR2 SYGVNS. Here the CDR3 reads CASSGLYEQYF. As DNA, the CDR3 is TGTGCCAGCAGTGGTTTATACGAGCAGTACTTC.

V gene TRBV28 combines with J gene TRBJ2-5, with D possibly TRBD1 on 5 matching bases. CDR3 length: 13 residues. Germline CDR1 and CDR2: MDHEN and SYDVKM. V was pared by 6 bases and J by 1 base, with 9 bases between. CDR3 protein: CASRRTLQETQYF. The CDR3 DNA is TGTGCCAGCAGGCGGACACTCCAAGAGACCCAGTACTTC. The full variable domain, in which reference TRBV28 and TRBJ2-5 provide the parts outside the CDR3, is DVKVTQSSRYLVKRTGEKVFLECVQDMDHENMFWYRQDPGLGLRLIYFSYDVKMKEKGDIPEGYSVSREKKERFSLILESASTNQTSMYLCASRRTLQETQYFGPGTRLLVL.

J is TRBJ2-2 and V is TRBV5-6; 8 bases match TRBD1. V lost 3 bases to trimming and J lost 6 bases; unmatched junction nucleotides: 13. The CDR3 runs 17 residues. The germline gives CDR1 SGHDT, CDR2 YYEEEE. The CDR3 region is CASSSRTGRQLAGELFF. The CDR3 DNA follows: TGTGCCAGCAGCTCCAGGACAGGGAGGCAGTTAGCCGGGGAGCTGTTTTTT.

V gene TRBV2 combines with J gene TRBJ2-1; 14 bases match TRBD2. CDR3 length: 16 amino acids. The trim removed 6 bases at V and 13 bases at J, leaving 14 bases unmatched. The germline V gene encodes CDR1 SNHLY and CDR2 FYNNEI. This CDR3 is CASRGLAGEVGTVQFF. The CDR3 DNA reads TGTGCCAGCAGGGGACTAGCGGGAGAAGTAGGTACGGTTCAGTTCTTC.

The chain joins TRBV29-1 to TRBJ2-1; TRBD2 agrees at 12 bases. Per the germline V gene, CDR1 is SQVTM and CDR2 is ANQGSEA. The J segment lost 5 bases and the V segment lost 7 bases, leaving 0 bases of the junction unmatched. The CDR3 is made up of 12 amino acids. CDR3 loop: CSGTSGNNEQFF. Written as DNA, the CDR3 is TGCAGCGGGACTAGCGGGAACAATGAGCAGTTCTTC.

The rearrangement uses TRBV5-6 and TRBJ2-1; D might be TRBD2 (6 bases). Trimming took 4 bases from V and 5 from J, leaving 13 bases between them. This CDR3 has 14 residues. Germline CDR1 is SGHDT and CDR2 is YYEEEE. CDR3 in amino acids: CASSPIGGNNEQFF. CDR3 nucleotide sequence: TGTGCCAGCAGCCCCATAGGCGGGAACAATGAGCAGTTCTTC.

In this sample, this clone turned up once. CDR3 residues: CASPRGEHTEAFF. The CDR3 DNA reads as TGTGCCTCTCCCCGGGGCGAGCACACTGAAGCTTTCTTT. The rearrangement links TRBV30 to TRBJ1-1, with D maybe TRBD1 (5 bases). The CDR3 sequence is 13 residues long. V lost 7 bases, J lost 3 bases, and 15 bases lay in between. CDR1 and CDR2 (germline): GTSNPN, SVGIG (reference sequence).

This clone was seen a single time. The rearrangement uses TRBV19 and TRBJ1-5; D call uncertain. CDR1 is LNHDA and CDR2 is SQIVND in the germline V gene (reference sequence). V lost 0 bases and J 0 bases, leaving 9 bases between the germline ends. This CDR3 is 16 amino acids long. CDR3: CASSIDLGNSNQPQHF. For the CDR3, the DNA is TGTGCCAGTAGTATAGATCTGGGGAATAGCAATCAGCCCCAGCATTTT.

This rearrangement joins TRBV4-2 to TRBJ2-3; 8 bases match TRBD2. The germline V gene encodes CDR1 LGHNA and CDR2 YNFKEQ. This CDR3 contains 16 residues. V was clipped by 0 bases and J by 2 bases; unmatched bases: 4. In nucleotides, the CDR3 is TGTGCCAGCAGCCAAGAGGGCGGGAGGTACACAGATACGCAGTATTTT. Translating it yields CASSQEGGRYTDTQYF.

In this sample, this clone turned up once. The rearrangement uses TRBV7-8 and TRBJ2-4; 12 bases agree with TRBD2. The germline V gene encodes CDR1 SGHVS and CDR2 FQNEAQ. J gave up 2 bases and V 1 base, and 6 bases lay outside the gene matches. CDR3 length: 18 amino acids. The CDR3 coding sequence is TGTGCCAGCAGCTTAGGGACTAGCGGGGCCCTTTCCAAAAACATTCAGTACTTC. This encodes CASSLGTSGALSKNIQYF.

CDR3 sequence reads: CASSPGEASSPLHF. The CDR3 DNA sequence: TGTGCCAGCAGCCCCGGGGAGGCCAGTTCACCCCTCCACTTT. The J gene is TRBJ1-6, the V gene TRBV6-5, with no clear D. From germline, CDR1 is MNHEY and CDR2 SVGAGI. Trimming left V 6 bases short and J 9 bases short, with 15 bases between. CDR3 length equals 14 residues.

The chain combines TRBV24-1 with TRBJ2-1, with 9 bases aligning to TRBD2. Trimming removed 3 bases from V and 0 bases from J; junction bases left unmatched: 2. The CDR3 is 16 residues long. CDR1 and CDR2 from the germline V gene are KGHDR and SFDVKD. This chain's CDR3 is CATSDTSGSSYNEQFF. CDR3 nucleotides: TGTGCCACCAGTGATACTAGCGGGTCCTCCTACAATGAGCAGTTCTTC.

The chain recombines TRBV28 with TRBJ1-4, with 10 nucleotides matching TRBD1. The CDR3 has 14 residues. V lost 6 bases, J lost 7 bases, and 5 bases stayed unmatched. From germline, CDR1 is MDHEN and CDR2 SYDVKM. DNA for the CDR3: TGTGCCAGCAGCCTCCGGGACAGGGGTGAAAAACTGTTTTTT. Protein product: CASSLRDRGEKLFF.

The chain couples TRBV4-3 to TRBJ2-5, with 11 bases lining up with TRBD2. The CDR3 loop spans 17 amino acids. Germline V lookup: CDR1 LGHNA, CDR2 YSLEER. V was clipped by 7 bases and J by 2 bases; unmatched bases: 12. CDR3 in amino acids: CASNPNLGLAEQETQYF. The DNA of the CDR3 is TGCGCCAGCAACCCGAACCTGGGACTAGCGGAACAAGAGACCCAGTACTTC.

The chain links TRBV7-2 to TRBJ2-1; a weak D match, TRBD1 (5 bases). V lost 5 bases and J 6 bases, leaving 8 bases between the germline ends. The CDR3 runs to 12 residues. The germline gives CDR1 SGHTA, CDR2 FQGNSA. CDR3 protein: CASSKGVNEQFF. CDR3 nucleotide sequence: TGTGCCAGCAGCAAAGGGGTCAATGAGCAGTTCTTC.

This clone was seen just once. The chain uses TRBV5-1 and TRBJ1-2; D gene uncertain. CDR1 and CDR2 from the germline V gene are SGHRS and YFSETQ. V was pared by 0 bases and J by 8 bases, with 14 bases between. The CDR3 runs 14 residues. CDR3 protein: CASSLDLGFRGYTF. In DNA, the CDR3 is TGCGCCAGCAGCTTGGACCTGGGTTTTAGGGGCTACACCTTC.

CDR3 protein: CASGSSEGGRKSYEQYF. CDR3 nucleotides: TGTGCTAGTGGTTCCTCCGAAGGGGGCCGCAAGTCCTACGAGCAGTACTTC. The chain couples TRBV12-5 to TRBJ2-7; 7 bases line up with TRBD1. V lost 4 bases, J lost 1 base, and 13 bases stayed unmatched. This CDR3 spans 17 amino acids. Germline CDR1 and CDR2: LGHNT and FRNRAP.

Turning to this clone: This specimen includes other DNA sequences encoding the same CDR3. The chain couples TRBV24-1 to TRBJ1-1; D is possibly TRBD1 (5 bases). This CDR3 is built from 15 residues. Germline V gene data show CDR1 as KGHDR and CDR2 as SFDVKD. Trimming stripped 5 bases from V and 1 base from J, with 13 bases between. This CDR3 is CATSGAGTENTEAFF. In nucleotides, the CDR3 is TGTGCCACCAGTGGCGCCGGGACGGAGAACACTGAAGCTTTCTTT.

This clone was observed a few times. The chain joins TRBV27 to TRBJ2-7; 12 nucleotides match TRBD2. Looked up from germline, CDR1 is MNHEY and CDR2 is SMNVEV (reference sequence). CDR3 length equals 15 residues. Trimming took 6 bases from V and 2 from J; bases not matched to a gene: 5. CDR3 sequence: CASRPTSGRTYEQYF. DNA of the CDR3: TGTGCCAGCAGACCAACTAGCGGGAGGACCTACGAGCAGTACTTC.

This chain uses TRBV5-1 with TRBJ2-7; 8 bases align to TRBD1. The ends lost 5 bases at V and 0 bases at J; junction bases unmatched: 10. This CDR3 comprises 16 residues. Germline CDR1 is SGHRS and CDR2 is YFSETQ. CDR3 sequence reads: CASRPQTGVHSYEQYF. In DNA, the CDR3 is TGCGCCAGCAGACCACAGACAGGGGTCCACTCCTACGAGCAGTACTTC.

The rearrangement links TRBV9 to TRBJ2-5; D not certain. Germline-derived CDR1 and CDR2 are SGDLS and YYNGEE. V gave up 0 bases and J gave up 5 bases, with 20 bases separating them. This CDR3 comprises 17 residues. The CDR3, as DNA: TGTGCCAGCAGCGTAGATGGCCCATTGGGGATAAGGGAGACCCAGTACTTC. This encodes CASSVDGPLGIRETQYF.

V usage is TRBV19 and J usage is TRBJ1-1; TRBD1 might be the D (6 bases). The CDR3 runs 16 residues. The germline CDR1 and CDR2 sequences are LNHDA and SQIVND (reference sequence). V gave up 7 bases and J gave up 4 bases, with 22 bases separating them. The CDR3 region is CASTPSAGGLATEAFF. The DNA of the CDR3 is TGTGCCAGTACTCCGTCTGCGGGGGGGCTCGCCACTGAAGCTTTCTTT.

V gene TRBV2 combines with J gene TRBJ2-1, with unresolved D. Germline CDR1 reads SNHLY; CDR2 reads FYNNEI. The CDR3 length is 12 residues. Between the trimmed V and J ends, which lost 5 bases and 6 bases, there was a span of 8 bases. CDR3 nucleotide sequence: TGTGCCAGCAGTTACCGGGTCAATGAGCAGTTCTTC. Its protein is CASSYRVNEQFF.

V is TRBV5-6 and J is TRBJ1-5; 8 bases fit TRBD1. This CDR3 is 16 amino acids long. Germline V gene lookup returns CDR1 SGHDT and CDR2 YYEEEE. V dropped 1 base and J dropped 5; count of bases not matched to a gene: 8. In DNA form, the CDR3 reads TGTGCCAGCAGCTTGTCGCGACAGGGGAATTATCAGCCCCAGCATTTT. Its translation: CASSLSRQGNYQPQHF.

V gene TRBV2 combines with J gene TRBJ1-1; no clear D gene. Germline V lookup: CDR1 SNHLY, CDR2 FYNNEI. The CDR3 loop spans 14 amino acids. Trimming took 3 bases from V and 0 from J, leaving 8 bases between them. The CDR3 sequence: CASSDRVMNTEAFF. The DNA for the CDR3 is TGTGCCAGCAGTGATCGAGTTATGAACACTGAAGCTTTCTTT.